Following are 14 T cell receptor beta chains from one sample sequenced in a study of PD-1 blockade in classical Hodgkin lymphoma. Method: immunoSEQ multiplex PCR; TCRdb's copy keeps in-frame clones and lacks some. The data contain approximately 15,000 clones, roughly nine tenths of them singletons. Noted time point: cycle 4 day 1 (C4D1), after around six weeks of nivolumab. Brentuximab vedotin exposure varied, and every patient relapsed after autologous stem cell transplantation. Magnetic negative selection, applied to thawed PBMCs, was used to isolate the CD8+ T cells. The sequenced sample was CD8+ T cells from blood, obtained before the fourth cycle of nivolumab. The receptors shown here come from a human donor with classical Hodgkin lymphoma.

V gene TRBV7-9 combines with J gene TRBJ2-1; tentatively, D is TRBD1 (6 bases). With 4 bases removed from V and 4 bases from J, the gap between germline ends came to 17 bases. Germline V gives CDR1 SEHNR, CDR2 FQNEAQ (reference sequence). CDR3 length: 16 residues. The CDR3 loop is CASSSKSTGWYNEQFF. The CDR3, as DNA: TGTGCCAGCAGCTCCAAGAGTACAGGGTGGTACAATGAGCAGTTCTTC. The full variable domain, rest sourced from reference TRBV7-9 and TRBJ2-1, is DTGVSQNPRHKITKRGQNVTFRCDPISEHNRLYWYRQTLGQGPEFLTYFQNEAQLEKSRLLSDRFSAERPKGSFSTLEIQRTEQGDSAMYLCASSSKSTGWYNEQFFGPGTRLTVL.

The V gene is TRBV19, the J gene TRBJ1-1, with 11 bases that match TRBD1. Germline V CDR1 and CDR2: LNHDA, SQIVND (reference sequence). There are 16 residues in the CDR3. J was trimmed by 6 bases and V by 5 bases; bases with no gene match: 11. CDR3 residues: CASSPRTGGRGSEAFF. The CDR3 bases are TGTGCCAGTAGTCCGAGGACAGGGGGCAGGGGGTCTGAAGCTTTCTTT.

The rearrangement links TRBV2 to TRBJ1-4, with D possibly being TRBD1 (6 bases). V was cut by 9 bases and J by 0 bases, with 14 bases left in between. CDR1 and CDR2 from the germline V gene are SNHLY and FYNNEI. The CDR3 has 15 residues. CDR3 nucleotides: TGTGCCAGTTCGACAGAGGGGGCAACTAATGAAAAACTGTTTTTT. Protein sequence: CASSTEGATNEKLFF.

V and J are TRBV5-6 and TRBJ1-4; the D is unclear. CDR3 length equals 14 residues. Germline loops: CDR1 SGHDT, CDR2 YYEEEE. Trimming took 1 base from V and 7 from J, leaving 11 bases between them. CDR3 nucleotides: TGTGCCAGCAGCTTGCTTCACGAGGGTGAAAAACTGTTTTTT. This sequence encodes CASSLLHEGEKLFF.

CDR3 protein: CASSLIDGTRNLSSYNEQFF. CDR3 nucleotide sequence: TGTGCCAGCAGCTTAATTGATGGGACTAGGAATCTGAGCTCCTACAATGAGCAGTTCTTC. The rearrangement uses TRBV7-6 and TRBJ2-1; TRBD2 agrees at 8 bases. The CDR3 runs to 20 residues. From germline, CDR1 is SGHVS and CDR2 FNYEAQ. V lost 2 bases and J lost 0; bases outside the gene matches: 15.

The V gene is TRBV2, the J gene TRBJ2-1, with 10 bases lining up with TRBD2. The CDR3 sequence is 18 residues long. Trimming at V came to 6 bases and at J to 7 bases, leaving 18 bases not matched to a gene. CDR1 SNHLY and CDR2 FYNNEI come from the germline V gene. The CDR3 coding sequence is TGTGCCAGCAGAGTTAACGGGCTAGCGGGAGTTCTGAGGAATGAGCAGTTCTTC. Its translation: CASRVNGLAGVLRNEQFF. Drawing the rest from reference TRBV2 and TRBJ2-1, the complete variable domain is EPEVTQTPSHQVTQMGQEVILRCVPISNHLYFYWYRQILGQKVEFLVSFYNNEISEKSEIFDDQFSVERPDGSNFTLKIRSTKLEDSAMYFCASRVNGLAGVLRNEQFFGPGTRLTVL.

The chain carries TRBV2 and TRBJ2-2; D might be TRBD1 or TRBD2, each matching 5 bases. CDR1 is SNHLY, CDR2 FYNNEI, per germline. Trimming left V 2 bases short and J 6 bases short, with 10 bases between. The CDR3 extends over 14 amino acids. CDR3 sequence (DNA): TGTGCCAGCAGTGAATGGGGGATTGCCGGGGAGCTGTTTTTT. Protein product: CASSEWGIAGELFF.

This clone was seen only once. The chain joins TRBV28 to TRBJ1-2; 9 bases fit TRBD1. The J segment lost 8 bases and the V segment lost 10 bases, leaving 11 bases of the junction unmatched. The CDR3 spans 13 residues. CDR1 MDHEN and CDR2 SYDVKM come from the germline V gene. CDR3 region: CAIETGGASGYTF. The CDR3 nucleotides are TGTGCCATAGAAACAGGGGGCGCCTCCGGCTACACCTTC.

This sequence joins TRBV7-8 and TRBJ2-5, with D possibly TRBD1 on 6 matching bases. Trimming took off 4 bases at V and 1 base at J, with 19 bases between the two ends. Germline CDR1 is SGHVS and CDR2 is FQNEAQ. This CDR3 contains 17 residues. The CDR3 protein is CASSSRTDLGPQETQYF. Written as DNA, the CDR3 is TGTGCCAGCAGCTCCAGGACAGATTTGGGGCCCCAAGAGACCCAGTACTTC.

This chain joins TRBV7-2 and TRBJ2-7; TRBD2 aligns across 10 bases. Trimming cost V 5 bases and J 4 bases; bases outside gene matches: 11. Germline CDR1 reads SGHTA; CDR2 reads FQGNSA. The CDR3 has 16 residues. CDR3 loop: CASSALAGGIGYEQYF. The CDR3 DNA reads TGTGCCAGCAGCGCGTTAGCGGGAGGCATCGGGTACGAGCAGTACTTC.

This chain connects TRBV27 to TRBJ2-7; D gene unclear. The CDR3 runs 15 residues. Germline V gene sequence: CDR1 MNHEY, CDR2 SMNVEV (reference sequence). Trimming removed 6 bases at V and 0 bases at J, with 15 bases between. CDR3 in amino acids: CASSLMGVPSYEQYF. CDR3 nucleotides: TGTGCCAGCAGCCTGATGGGTGTCCCCTCCTACGAGCAGTACTTC.

The rearrangement uses TRBV30 and TRBJ2-7; a weak D match, TRBD1 (5 bases). The CDR3 contains 11 residues. Trimming removed 5 bases at V and 3 bases at J, with 8 bases between. Germline assignment: CDR1 GTSNPN and CDR2 SVGIG (reference sequence). CDR3 nucleotide sequence: TGTGCCTGGGGCGACAGCTACGAGCAGTACTTC. Residues: CAWGDSYEQYF.

The chain has TRBV23-1 and TRBJ2-1; D may be TRBD2 (6 bases). TRBV23-1 is an open reading frame whose function is uncertain. This CDR3 region has 18 residues. Trimming removed 4 bases at V and 0 bases at J, with 19 bases between. CDR3 coding DNA: TGCGCCAGCAGTCTTCCGGGAGATCACTACAACTCCTACAATGAGCAGTTCTTC. This sequence encodes CASSLPGDHYNSYNEQFF.

The genes are TRBV7-9 and TRBJ1-1; D is uncertain. The CDR3 covers 12 residues. Per germline, CDR1 SEHNR and CDR2 FQNEAQ (reference sequence). The ends were cut back, 1 base at V and 13 bases at J, with 13 bases in the middle. For the CDR3, the DNA is TGTGCCAGCAGCTTAGGCCGGGCCGGGGATTTCTTT. This translates into CASSLGRAGDFF.